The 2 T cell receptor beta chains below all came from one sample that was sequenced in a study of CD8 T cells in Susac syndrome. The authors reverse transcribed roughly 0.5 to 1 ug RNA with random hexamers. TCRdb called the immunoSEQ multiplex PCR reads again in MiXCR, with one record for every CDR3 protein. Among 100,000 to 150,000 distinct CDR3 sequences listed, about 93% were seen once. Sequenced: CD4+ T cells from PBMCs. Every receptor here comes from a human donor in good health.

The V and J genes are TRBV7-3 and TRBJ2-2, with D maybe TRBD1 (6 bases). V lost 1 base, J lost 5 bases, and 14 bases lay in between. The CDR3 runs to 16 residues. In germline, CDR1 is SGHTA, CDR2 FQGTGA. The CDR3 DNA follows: TGTGCCAGCAGCTTAATAGGGGGAGTTGGGACCGGGGAGCTGTTTTTT. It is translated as CASSLIGGVGTGELFF.

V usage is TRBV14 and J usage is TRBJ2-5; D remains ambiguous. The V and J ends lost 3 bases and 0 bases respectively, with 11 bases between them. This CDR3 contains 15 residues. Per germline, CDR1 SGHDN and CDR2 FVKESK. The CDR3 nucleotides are TGTGCCAGCAGCCAGAGACGAGTGAACCAAGAGACCCAGTACTTC. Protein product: CASSQRRVNQETQYF.